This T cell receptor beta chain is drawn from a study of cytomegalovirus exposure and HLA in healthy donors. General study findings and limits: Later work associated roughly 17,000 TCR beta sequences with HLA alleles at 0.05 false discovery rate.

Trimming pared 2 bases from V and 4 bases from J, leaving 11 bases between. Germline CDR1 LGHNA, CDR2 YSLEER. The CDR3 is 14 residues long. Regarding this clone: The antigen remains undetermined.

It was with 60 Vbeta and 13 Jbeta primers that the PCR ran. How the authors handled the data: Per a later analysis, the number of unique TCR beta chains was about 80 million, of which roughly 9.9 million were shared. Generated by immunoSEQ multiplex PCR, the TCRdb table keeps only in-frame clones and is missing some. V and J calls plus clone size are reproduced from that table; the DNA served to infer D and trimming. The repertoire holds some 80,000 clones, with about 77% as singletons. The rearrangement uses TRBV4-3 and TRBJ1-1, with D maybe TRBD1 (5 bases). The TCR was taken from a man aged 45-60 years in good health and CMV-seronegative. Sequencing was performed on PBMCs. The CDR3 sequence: CASSQLGRATEAFF. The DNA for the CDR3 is TGCGCCAGCAGCCAACTGGGGCGCGCCACTGAAGCTTTCTTT.